This record covers a single TCR beta chain. The data are from a study of blood T cell repertoires in COVID-19. About the study: The United States, Italy and Spain provided the acute and convalescent COVID-19 samples.

The CDR3 loop spans 16 amino acids. J lost 4 bases, V lost 4 bases, and 11 bases had no gene match. In germline, CDR1 is SGHRS, CDR2 YFSETQ. Using immunoSEQ multiplex PCR, the repertoire was profiled, and TCRdb retains in-frame clones only, with some absent. The table has approximately 170,000 clones, 80% to 90% seen once; the top ten hold around 1.9%. Input material: peripheral blood. This chain connects TRBV5-1 to TRBJ1-5, with 7 bases that match TRBD1. This sequence was found in a man younger than 30 who had recovered from COVID-19. The CDR3 region has the DNA TGCGCCAGCAGCCCAAGTGGGCCAGGGGGAAATCAGCCCCAGCATTTT. The encoded protein is CASSPSGPGGNQPQHF.